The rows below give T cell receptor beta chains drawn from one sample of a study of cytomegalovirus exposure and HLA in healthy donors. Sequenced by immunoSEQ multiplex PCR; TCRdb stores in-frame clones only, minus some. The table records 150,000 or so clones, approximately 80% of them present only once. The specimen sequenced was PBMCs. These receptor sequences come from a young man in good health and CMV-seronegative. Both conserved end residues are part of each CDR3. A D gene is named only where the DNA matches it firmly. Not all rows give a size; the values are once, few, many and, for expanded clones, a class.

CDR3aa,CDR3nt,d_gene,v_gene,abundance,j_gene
CASSLLPTSTDTQYF,TGTGCCAGCAGTTTACTTCCTACTAGCACAGATACGCAGTATTTT,NA,TRBV28,NA,TRBJ2-3
CASSLPGSGYEQYF,TGTGCCAGCAGTTTGCCCGGGAGTGGATACGAGCAGTACTTC,NA,TRBV28,NA,TRBJ2-7
CAWSLPGHRSNQPQHF,TGTGCCTGGAGCCTTCCGGGACATAGAAGTAATCAGCCCCAGCATTTT,NA,TRBV30,NA,TRBJ1-5
CASSRTGGAYNEQFF,TGTGCCAGCAGCCGGACAGGGGGCGCGTACAATGAGCAGTTCTTC,TRBD1,TRBV6-5,NA,TRBJ2-1
CASGPSGKYNEQFF,TGTGCCAGCGGCCCTAGCGGGAAGTACAATGAGCAGTTCTTC,TRBD2,TRBV6-5,NA,TRBJ2-1
CASSLSPSNTEAFF,TGTGCCAGCAGCTTGTCCCCATCGAACACTGAAGCTTTCTTT,NA,TRBV5-8,NA,TRBJ1-1
CASSQQDRINQPQHF,TGCGCCAGCAGCCAGCAAGACAGAATCAATCAGCCCCAGCATTTT,NA,TRBV4-1,NA,TRBJ1-5
CASSLVSGGTEAFF,TGCGCCAGCAGCTTGGTTTCTGGGGGGACTGAAGCTTTCTTT,NA,TRBV5-1,NA,TRBJ1-1
CASSLGDRGFDEQYF,TGTGCCAGCAGTTTAGGGGACAGGGGGTTTGACGAGCAGTACTTC,TRBD1,TRBV28,NA,TRBJ2-7
CASSHQTSGFSYEQYF,TGTGCCAGCTCACACCAGACTAGCGGGTTCTCCTACGAGCAGTACTTC,TRBD2,TRBV18,NA,TRBJ2-7
CASSYSTRGNQPQHF,TGTGCCAGCAGTTACTCCACCAGGGGAAATCAGCCCCAGCATTTT,NA,TRBV6-5,NA,TRBJ1-5
CASTQAGLGYEQYF,TGTGCCAGCACACAAGCGGGACTCGGATACGAGCAGTACTTC,TRBD2,TRBV6-5,NA,TRBJ2-7
CASSLLAGTYNSPLHF,TGTGCCAGCAGCTTGCTCGCGGGGACCTATAATTCACCCCTCCACTTT,NA,TRBV5-6,NA,TRBJ1-6
CASSYLQGHEQFF,TGTGCCAGCAGTTACCTACAGGGTCATGAGCAGTTCTTC,NA,TRBV2,NA,TRBJ2-1
CASLFGSHNSPLHF,TGTGCCAGTTTATTTGGGAGTCATAATTCACCCCTCCACTTT,NA,TRBV28,NA,TRBJ1-6
CASSGSGAYEQYF,TGTGCCAGCAGTGGTTCGGGAGCCTACGAGCAGTACTTC,NA,TRBV6-1,NA,TRBJ2-7
CASSQDGVAGGFGELFF,TGCGCCAGCAGCCAAGATGGGGTAGCGGGGGGGTTCGGGGAGCTGTTTTTT,TRBD2,TRBV4-3,NA,TRBJ2-2
CASSSGSDTQYF,TGTGCCAGCAGCTCCGGTTCGGATACGCAGTATTTT,NA,TRBV7-8,once,TRBJ2-3
CASSFAEDNEKLFF,TGTGCCAGCAGCTTCGCAGAAGATAATGAAAAACTGTTTTTT,NA,TRBV7-2,NA,TRBJ1-4
CASSGGDEAFF,TGTGCCAGCAGCGGGGGTGATGAAGCTTTCTTT,NA,TRBV2,once,TRBJ1-1
CASSLAGGLYEQYF,TGCGCCAGCAGCTTGGCGGGGGGGCTGTACGAGCAGTACTTC,TRBD2,TRBV5-1,NA,TRBJ2-7
CASSSTVYEQYF,TGCGCCAGCAGCTCGACAGTCTACGAGCAGTACTTC,NA,TRBV5-1,few,TRBJ2-7
CAWSPTGAETQYF,TGTGCCTGGAGCCCCACAGGGGCAGAGACCCAGTACTTC,TRBD1,TRBV30,NA,TRBJ2-5
CASSAGRFGYGYTF,TGTGCCAGCAGTGCAGGCCGTTTTGGCTATGGCTACACCTTC,NA,TRBV2,NA,TRBJ1-2
CATSREDRGRYEQYF,TGTGCCACCAGCAGGGAGGACAGGGGTAGGTACGAGCAGTACTTC,TRBD1,TRBV15,NA,TRBJ2-7
CASSPSGTGGSPLHF,TGCGCCAGCAGCCCGTCAGGGACAGGGGGATCACCCCTCCACTTT,TRBD1,TRBV4-1,NA,TRBJ1-6